This T cell receptor (beta chain) was captured in a study of blood T cell repertoires in COVID-19. Background on the study: Researchers got acute and convalescent COVID-19 samples from the United States, Italy and Spain. T cells, B-cell-depleted T cells, or PBMCs provided the cDNA or gDNA that served as material.

Trimming at V came to 4 bases and at J to 8 bases, leaving 13 bases not matched to a gene. Germline CDR1 MNHEY, CDR2 SVGAGI. The CDR3 consists of 16 residues. In the authors' workflow: Estimates of nucleated cell counts were drawn from the amplification of reference gene primers. Here immunoSEQ multiplex PCR was the method, and the copy in TCRdb shows in-frame clones only, minus some. The DNA was the basis for D and trimming; V, J and clone size are from that table. The data contain roughly 180,000 clones, around 80% of them seen just once; the ten biggest clones take up approximately 7.1%. The receptor was isolated from a human donor in a cohort sampled during active COVID-19. Sequenced input: peripheral blood. This sequence joins TRBV6-5 and TRBJ1-2; TRBD1 agrees at 10 bases. CDR3 sequence (DNA): TGTGCCAGCAGTTTACTCCCAACCGGGACAGGGGACGGCTACACCTTC. Its translation is CASSLLPTGTGDGYTF.